A selection of T cell receptor beta chains follows, all from one sample in a study of blood T cells in healthy people across ages. TCRdb re-called the 5' RACE reads through MiXCR, storing one row per CDR3 protein. The sample carries some 790,000 distinct CDR3 sequences, under 30% recorded once. Source material: blood. These receptors came from a woman aged 80 or over in good health. Each CDR3 is given with its conserved first and last residue. Each record gives: V gene, D gene, J gene, clone size, CDR3 DNA, CDR3 protein. The D gene is left open where the match is weak. The size field is filled for only some rows; it gives once, few, many or a size class.

V gene: TRBV12-3/TRBV12-4
D gene: -
J gene: TRBJ1-1
clone size: -
CDR3 DNA: TGTGCCAGCAGTTCGGACAGAAACACTGAAGCTTTGTTT
CDR3 protein: CASSSDRNTEALF

V gene: TRBV5-5
D gene: TRBD1
J gene: TRBJ1-2
clone size: -
CDR3 DNA: TGTGCCAGCAGCTTGGGGGGGACAGGGGGACGGAGTGGCTACACCTTC
CDR3 protein: CASSLGGTGGRSGYTF

V gene: TRBV12-3/TRBV12-4
D gene: -
J gene: TRBJ1-2
clone size: many
CDR3 DNA: TGTGCCAGCAGTGCATGGGGGGCTGCTAACTATGGCTACACCTTC
CDR3 protein: CASSAWGAANYGYTF

V gene: TRBV4-3
D gene: TRBD1
J gene: TRBJ2-1
clone size: many
CDR3 DNA: TGCGCCAGCAGCCAAGATGCCAGGGGGCCCTACAATGAGCAGTTCTTC
CDR3 protein: CASSQDARGPYNEQFF

V gene: TRBV20-1
D gene: -
J gene: TRBJ1-1
clone size: few
CDR3 DNA: TGCAGTGCTACCGGAAGCAGGGTATTAACTGAAGCTTTCTTT
CDR3 protein: CSATGSRVLTEAFF

V gene: TRBV11-2
D gene: -
J gene: TRBJ1-1
clone size: few
CDR3 DNA: TGTGCCAGCAGCTTAGAGCCTTTGGCAGGGAGAACTGAAGCTTTCTTT
CDR3 protein: CASSLEPLAGRTEAFF

V gene: TRBV6-5
D gene: -
J gene: TRBJ2-1
clone size: many
CDR3 DNA: TGTGCCAGCAGTTACTCCCGCAGGGGGGCCAACAATGAGCAGTTCTTC
CDR3 protein: CASSYSRRGANNEQFF

V gene: TRBV12-3/TRBV12-4
D gene: -
J gene: TRBJ2-7
clone size: many
CDR3 DNA: TGTGCCAGCAGTTTCCGGATCAGCGACGAGCAGTACTTC
CDR3 protein: CASSFRISDEQYF

V gene: TRBV6-5
D gene: -
J gene: TRBJ2-5
clone size: -
CDR3 DNA: TGCGCCAGCAGCTTAAGGCACGGGGAAGAGACCCATTACTTC
CDR3 protein: CASSLRHGEETHYF

V gene: TRBV6-1
D gene: TRBD1
J gene: TRBJ2-2
clone size: few
CDR3 DNA: TGTGCCAGCAGTGGGACAGGGATCGGGGAGCTGTTTTTT
CDR3 protein: CASSGTGIGELFF

V gene: TRBV7-2
D gene: -
J gene: TRBJ1-1
clone size: -
CDR3 DNA: TGTGCCAGCAGCTTATCGGGGTGGGCTGAAGCTTTCTTT
CDR3 protein: CASSLSGWAEAFF

V gene: TRBV7-9
D gene: -
J gene: TRBJ1-6
clone size: -
CDR3 DNA: TGTGCCAGCAGCTTAGAAACGGGTTGGAATTCACCCCTCCACTTT
CDR3 protein: CASSLETGWNSPLHF

V gene: TRBV6-2/TRBV6-3
D gene: TRBD1
J gene: TRBJ2-3
clone size: -
CDR3 DNA: TGTGCCAGCAGTTGGGGGACAGGGGGAGATACGCAGTATTTT
CDR3 protein: CASSWGTGGDTQYF

V gene: TRBV11-3
D gene: TRBD2
J gene: TRBJ2-5
clone size: -
CDR3 DNA: TGTGCCAGCAGCTTTCCCCAGGGAGGGGAGACCCAGTACTTC
CDR3 protein: CASSFPQGGETQYF

V gene: TRBV7-9
D gene: TRBD1
J gene: TRBJ2-3
clone size: many
CDR3 DNA: TGTGCCAGCAGCTACGGGACAGGGGAGACAGATACGCAGTATTTT
CDR3 protein: CASSYGTGETDTQYF

V gene: TRBV6-2/TRBV6-3
D gene: -
J gene: TRBJ1-3
clone size: few
CDR3 DNA: TGTGCCAGCAGTTTTGACCAGACACGGAACTCTGGAAACACCATATATTTT
CDR3 protein: CASSFDQTRNSGNTIYF

V gene: TRBV5-1
D gene: TRBD1
J gene: TRBJ2-4
clone size: many
CDR3 DNA: TGCGCCAGCAGCCCTACAGGGGATGGCAAAAACATTCAGTACTTC
CDR3 protein: CASSPTGDGKNIQYF

V gene: TRBV15
D gene: -
J gene: TRBJ2-1
clone size: -
CDR3 DNA: TGTGCCACCAGCAGTCAAAAACAGGGATGGAGGAATGAGCAGTTCTTC
CDR3 protein: CATSSQKQGWRNEQFF

V gene: TRBV7-8
D gene: -
J gene: TRBJ2-5
clone size: many
CDR3 DNA: TGTGCCAGCGAGGGGGCGGGGTTGGAGACCCAGTACTTC
CDR3 protein: CASEGAGLETQYF

V gene: TRBV21-1
D gene: -
J gene: TRBJ1-6
clone size: few
CDR3 DNA: TGTGCCAGCAGCAAAGTGGCAGGGAGTGGTTCACCCCTCCACTTT
CDR3 protein: CASSKVAGSGSPLHF

V gene: TRBV7-2
D gene: TRBD2
J gene: TRBJ2-1
clone size: -
CDR3 DNA: TGTGCCAGCAGCTCCGGGACTAGCGACTATGAGCAGTTCTTC
CDR3 protein: CASSSGTSDYEQFF

V gene: TRBV10-3
D gene: -
J gene: TRBJ2-5
clone size: -
CDR3 DNA: TGTGCCATCGGGGGCCGACAATCCCAAGAGACCCAGTACTTC
CDR3 protein: CAIGGRQSQETQYF

V gene: TRBV4-3
D gene: TRBD1
J gene: TRBJ1-1
clone size: -
CDR3 DNA: TGCGCCAGCAGCCAAGAACTGGGACAGGGGGCGGCTGAAGCTTTCTTT
CDR3 protein: CASSQELGQGAAEAFF

V gene: TRBV7-9
D gene: TRBD2
J gene: TRBJ2-1
clone size: few
CDR3 DNA: TGTGCCAGCAGTCTAGCGGGGGGCCAAGAGACCCAGTTCTTC
CDR3 protein: CASSLAGGQETQFF

V gene: TRBV12-3/TRBV12-4
D gene: TRBD2
J gene: TRBJ2-3
clone size: -
CDR3 DNA: TGTGCCAGCAGTTTCGGGGCGGGGGGAAGCACAGATACGGAGTATTTT
CDR3 protein: CASSFGAGGSTDTEYF

V gene: TRBV2
D gene: -
J gene: TRBJ2-2
clone size: -
CDR3 DNA: TGTGCCAGCAGTAAAACAGGGCACGGGGAGCTGTTTTTT
CDR3 protein: CASSKTGHGELFF

V gene: TRBV7-2
D gene: -
J gene: TRBJ1-4
clone size: -
CDR3 DNA: TGTGCCAGCAGCCCCTATCAGTTCGAAAAACTGTTTTTT
CDR3 protein: CASSPYQFEKLFF

V gene: TRBV12-3/TRBV12-4
D gene: -
J gene: TRBJ2-5
clone size: many
CDR3 DNA: TGTGCCAGCAGTTTAGTTCTCGTTGAGACCCAGTACTTC
CDR3 protein: CASSLVLVETQYF

V gene: TRBV5-1
D gene: TRBD1
J gene: TRBJ2-3
clone size: many
CDR3 DNA: TGCGCCAGCAAGACGAGGGGACAGTCAGATACGCAGTATTTT
CDR3 protein: CASKTRGQSDTQYF

V gene: TRBV7-2
D gene: TRBD1
J gene: TRBJ1-6
clone size: few
CDR3 DNA: TGTGCCAGCAGCTTAGTTCGGCAGGGGGCCCTCTATAATTCACCCCTCCACTTT
CDR3 protein: CASSLVRQGALYNSPLHF

V gene: TRBV6-5
D gene: -
J gene: TRBJ1-1
clone size: many
CDR3 DNA: TGTGCCAGCACTAGAGGACAGCTGAACACTGAAGCTTTCTTT
CDR3 protein: CASTRGQLNTEAFF

V gene: TRBV6-5
D gene: -
J gene: TRBJ1-2
clone size: many
CDR3 DNA: TGTGCCAGCAGTCCGACAGGATCTAACTATGGCTACACCTTC
CDR3 protein: CASSPTGSNYGYTF

V gene: TRBV30
D gene: TRBD1
J gene: TRBJ2-7
clone size: -
CDR3 DNA: TGTGCCTGGAGTGCAGGGGGCTCCCTGTACGAGCAGTACTTC
CDR3 protein: CAWSAGGSLYEQYF

V gene: TRBV6-6
D gene: -
J gene: TRBJ2-5
clone size: many
CDR3 DNA: TGTGCCAGCAGTAACTCGGGGGCGGCGCAAGAGACCCAGTACTTC
CDR3 protein: CASSNSGAAQETQYF

V gene: TRBV6-2/TRBV6-3
D gene: TRBD1
J gene: TRBJ2-1
clone size: many
CDR3 DNA: TGTGCCAGCAGGGAGACAGGGGCGAGGAATGAGCAGTTCTTC
CDR3 protein: CASRETGARNEQFF

V gene: TRBV7-2
D gene: TRBD2
J gene: TRBJ2-7
clone size: many
CDR3 DNA: TGTGCCAGCAGCTTAGGGGGGACTAGAGGAGACGAGCAGTACTTC
CDR3 protein: CASSLGGTRGDEQYF

V gene: TRBV7-9
D gene: -
J gene: TRBJ2-5
clone size: many
CDR3 DNA: TGTGCCAGCAGCTTAGTCCCCGGTACGGCGGAAGAGACCCAGTACTTC
CDR3 protein: CASSLVPGTAEETQYF

V gene: TRBV7-2
D gene: -
J gene: TRBJ1-2
clone size: many
CDR3 DNA: TGTGCCAGCAGTGGTGGTGGCTATGGCTACACCTTC
CDR3 protein: CASSGGGYGYTF

V gene: TRBV29-1
D gene: TRBD2
J gene: TRBJ2-3
clone size: -
CDR3 DNA: TGCAGCGCCCAAGGGCTAGCGGGCAGCACAGATACGCAGTATTTT
CDR3 protein: CSAQGLAGSTDTQYF

V gene: TRBV27
D gene: TRBD2
J gene: TRBJ2-7
clone size: many
CDR3 DNA: TGTGCCAGCAGTTTAGGGACTAGCGGGAGCGAGCAGTACTTC
CDR3 protein: CASSLGTSGSEQYF

V gene: TRBV5-1
D gene: TRBD1
J gene: TRBJ2-5
clone size: -
CDR3 DNA: TGCGCCAGCAGCGACCGGACAGGGGGCCGCGAGACCCAGTACTTC
CDR3 protein: CASSDRTGGRETQYF

V gene: TRBV3-1
D gene: TRBD1
J gene: TRBJ1-2
clone size: few
CDR3 DNA: TGTGCCAGCAGCCAAGGACAGGGGGACGCGATAGGGGGCTACACCTTC
CDR3 protein: CASSQGQGDAIGGYTF

V gene: TRBV9
D gene: TRBD1
J gene: TRBJ2-3
clone size: -
CDR3 DNA: TGTGCCAGCAGCCCCTATGACAGGGCAGATACGCAGTATTTT
CDR3 protein: CASSPYDRADTQYF

V gene: TRBV21-1
D gene: -
J gene: TRBJ2-7
clone size: -
CDR3 DNA: TGTGCCAGTTCCACCTTGGGACAGGCCCCATGGCATTCCTACAATGAGCAGTACTTC
CDR3 protein: CASSTLGQAPWHSYNEQYF

V gene: TRBV5-1
D gene: -
J gene: TRBJ1-2
clone size: -
CDR3 DNA: TGCGCCAGCAGACCTGCGACAGGAGATGCCTATGGCTACACCTTC
CDR3 protein: CASRPATGDAYGYTF

V gene: TRBV7-2
D gene: -
J gene: TRBJ2-2
clone size: -
CDR3 DNA: TGTGCCAGCAGCCGTTCGGGGGCGCGTTACGGGGAGCTGTTTTTT
CDR3 protein: CASSRSGARYGELFF

V gene: TRBV6-1
D gene: -
J gene: TRBJ2-5
clone size: many
CDR3 DNA: TGTGCCAGCATACGGACAGTGGGAGAGACCCAGTACTTC
CDR3 protein: CASIRTVGETQYF

V gene: TRBV28
D gene: -
J gene: TRBJ2-5
clone size: many
CDR3 DNA: TGTGCCAGCGTTGGACCTCAAGAGACCCAGTACTTC
CDR3 protein: CASVGPQETQYF